Reported below is one T cell receptor beta chain. Its antigen is undetermined. This sample is drawn from a study of OX40 agonist ivuxolimab in advanced cancers. Study at large: Participants, 70% to 90% male, averaged roughly 60 years of age, ranging from roughly 20 to 79.

The assay was immunoSEQ multiplex PCR, and TCRdb's table has in-frame clones only and misses some. The table includes tens of thousands of clones, more than 75% detected once. The germline V and J ends were trimmed by 4 bases and 3 bases, with 24 bases remaining between them. The CDR3 is 18 amino acids. The germline V gene has CDR1 SNHLY and CDR2 FYNNEI. Broader study findings: Certain nonresponding patients likewise had low normalized T-cell clonal expansion.

The TCR sequence derives from an adult with an advanced solid tumor such as melanoma, head and neck, liver or kidney cancer. The chain joins TRBV2 to TRBJ1-1; D possibly corresponds to TRBD1 (5 bases). The material sequenced was CD4+ or CD8+ T cells sorted from blood, taken in a trial of the OX40 agonist ivuxolimab. CDR3 residues: CASSGPLDTGVRDTEAFF. The CDR3 DNA follows: TGTGCCAGCAGTGGACCCTTGGACACCGGGGTCAGGGACACTGAAGCTTTCTTT.